The T cell receptor beta chain described here comes from a study of cytomegalovirus exposure and HLA in healthy donors. Broader study findings: As was reported, the classifier diagnosed cytomegalovirus status with high specificity and sensitivity. Most observed TCR sequences were rare, whereas some public TCRs were detected in many donors. In a later analysis, first-cohort TCR clusters were found to tend to co-occur in the 120 or so validation repertoires.

This table comes from immunoSEQ multiplex PCR, and its TCRdb copy is limited to in-frame clones, with some not included. The sample carries roughly 300,000 clones, roughly 90% recorded once. This clone turned up a few times. Its cognate antigen is unknown. Germline CDR1 SGHNT, CDR2 YYREEE (reference sequence). The CDR3 contains 14 residues. The J segment lost 2 bases and the V segment lost 2 bases, leaving 4 bases of the junction unmatched. The source is a woman aged 18 to 35 in good health and CMV-seronegative. The chain employs TRBV5-4 and TRBJ2-7, with TRBD1 matching 7 bases. Sequencing was carried out using PBMCs. CDR3 sequence reads: CASSFQGQTYEQYF. The CDR3 region has the DNA TGTGCCAGCAGCTTTCAGGGACAGACCTACGAGCAGTACTTC.